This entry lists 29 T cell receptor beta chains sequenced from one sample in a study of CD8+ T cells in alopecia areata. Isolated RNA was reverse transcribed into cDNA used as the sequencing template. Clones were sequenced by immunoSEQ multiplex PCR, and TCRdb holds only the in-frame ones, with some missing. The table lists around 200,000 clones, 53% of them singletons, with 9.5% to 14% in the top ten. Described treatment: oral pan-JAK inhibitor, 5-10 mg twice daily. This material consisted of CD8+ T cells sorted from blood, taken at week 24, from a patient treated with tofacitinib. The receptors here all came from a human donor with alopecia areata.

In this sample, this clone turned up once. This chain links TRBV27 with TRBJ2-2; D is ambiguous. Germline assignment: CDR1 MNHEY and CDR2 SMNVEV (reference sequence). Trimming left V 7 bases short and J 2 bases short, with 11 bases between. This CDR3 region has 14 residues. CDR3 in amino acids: CASTLSVNTGELFF. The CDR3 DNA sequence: TGTGCCAGCACCTTATCGGTCAACACCGGGGAGCTGTTTTTT.

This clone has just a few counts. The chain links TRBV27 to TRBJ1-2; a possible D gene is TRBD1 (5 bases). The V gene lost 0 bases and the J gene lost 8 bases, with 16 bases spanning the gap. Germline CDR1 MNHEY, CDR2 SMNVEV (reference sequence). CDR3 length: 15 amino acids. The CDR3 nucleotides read TGTGCCAGCAGTTTATCGTTGCAGGGAGGGGACGGCTACACCTTC. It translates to CASSLSLQGGDGYTF.

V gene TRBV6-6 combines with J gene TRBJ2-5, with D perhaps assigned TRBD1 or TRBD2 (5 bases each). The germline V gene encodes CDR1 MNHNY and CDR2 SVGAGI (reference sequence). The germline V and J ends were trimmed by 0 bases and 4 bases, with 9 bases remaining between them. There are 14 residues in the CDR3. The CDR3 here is CASSYSGDRETQYF. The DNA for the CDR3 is TGTGCCAGCAGTTACTCGGGGGATCGAGAGACCCAGTACTTC.

CDR3: CASSQGARFSGELFF. CDR3 nucleotides: TGTGCCAGCAGTCAGGGGGCGCGCTTTTCCGGGGAGCTGTTTTTT. The chain carries TRBV27 and TRBJ2-2, with 8 bases matching TRBD1. The length of the CDR3 is 15 residues. CDR1 is MNHEY, CDR2 SMNVEV, per germline (reference sequence). Losses at the gene ends were 5 bases for V and 6 bases for J; bases not matched to a gene: 8.

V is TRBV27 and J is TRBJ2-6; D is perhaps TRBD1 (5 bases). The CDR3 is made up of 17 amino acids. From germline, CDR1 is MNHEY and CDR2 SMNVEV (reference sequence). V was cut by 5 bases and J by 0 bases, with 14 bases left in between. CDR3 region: CASSPDSLFSGANVLTF. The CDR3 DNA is TGTGCCAGCAGTCCAGACAGTTTATTCTCTGGGGCCAACGTCCTGACTTTC.

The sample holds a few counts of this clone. Here the CDR3 DNA reads TGCAGCGTTGAAGATTCCAGGGGAGGTGAAAAACTGTTTTTT. Translating it yields CSVEDSRGGEKLFF. V usage is TRBV29-1 and J usage is TRBJ1-4; D might be TRBD1 (6 bases). The CDR3 length is 14 residues. CDR1 and CDR2 (germline): SQVTM, ANQGSEA. V dropped 0 bases and J dropped 7 bases, with 12 bases sitting between them.

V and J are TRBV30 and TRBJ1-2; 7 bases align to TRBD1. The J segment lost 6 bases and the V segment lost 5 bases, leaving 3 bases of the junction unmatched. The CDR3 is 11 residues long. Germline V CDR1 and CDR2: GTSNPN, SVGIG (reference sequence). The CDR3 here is CAWVDRDGYTF. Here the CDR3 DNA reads TGTGCCTGGGTCGACAGGGATGGCTACACCTTC. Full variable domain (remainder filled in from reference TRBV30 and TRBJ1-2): SQTIHQWPATLVQPVGSPLSLECTVEGTSNPNLYWYRQAAGRGLQLLFYSVGIGQISSEVPQNLSASRPQDRQFILSSKKLLLSDSGFYLCAWVDRDGYTFGSGTRLTVV.

CDR3 protein: CASSLGGAGSYEQYF. CDR3 sequence (DNA): TGTGCCAGCAGCTTAGGGGGGGCCGGAAGCTACGAGCAGTACTTC. The rearrangement links TRBV11-2 to TRBJ2-7; the D call may be TRBD1 or TRBD2 (6 bases each). Per germline, CDR1 SGHAT and CDR2 FQNNGV. There are 15 residues in the CDR3. Trimming stripped 1 base from V and 3 bases from J, with 13 bases between. The full variable domain, with the rest looked up from reference TRBV11-2 and TRBJ2-7, is EAGVAQSPRYKIIEKRQSVAFWCNPISGHATLYWYQQILGQGPKLLIQFQNNGVVDDSQLPKDRFSAERLKGVDSTLKIQPAKLEDSAVYLCASSLGGAGSYEQYFGPGTRLTVT.

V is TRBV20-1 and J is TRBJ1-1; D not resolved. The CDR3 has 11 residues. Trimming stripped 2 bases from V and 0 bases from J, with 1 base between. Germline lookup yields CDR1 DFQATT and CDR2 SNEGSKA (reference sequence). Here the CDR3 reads CSARLNTEAFF. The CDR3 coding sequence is TGCAGTGCTAGACTGAACACTGAAGCTTTCTTT.

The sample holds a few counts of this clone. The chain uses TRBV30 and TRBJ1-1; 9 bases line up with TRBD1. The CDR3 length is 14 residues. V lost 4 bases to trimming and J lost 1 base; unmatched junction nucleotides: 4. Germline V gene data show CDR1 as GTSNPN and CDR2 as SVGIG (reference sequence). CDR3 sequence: CAWTLGQGNTEAFF. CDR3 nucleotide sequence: TGTGCCTGGACTTTGGGACAGGGGAACACTGAAGCTTTCTTT.

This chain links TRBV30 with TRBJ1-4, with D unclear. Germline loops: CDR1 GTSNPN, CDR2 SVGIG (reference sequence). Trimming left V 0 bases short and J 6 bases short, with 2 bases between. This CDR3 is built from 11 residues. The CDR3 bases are TGTGCCTGGAGTGTACATGAAAAACTGTTTTTT. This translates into CAWSVHEKLFF. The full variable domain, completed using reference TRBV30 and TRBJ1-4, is SQTIHQWPATLVQPVGSPLSLECTVEGTSNPNLYWYRQAAGRGLQLLFYSVGIGQISSEVPQNLSASRPQDRQFILSSKKLLLSDSGFYLCAWSVHEKLFFGSGTQLSVL.

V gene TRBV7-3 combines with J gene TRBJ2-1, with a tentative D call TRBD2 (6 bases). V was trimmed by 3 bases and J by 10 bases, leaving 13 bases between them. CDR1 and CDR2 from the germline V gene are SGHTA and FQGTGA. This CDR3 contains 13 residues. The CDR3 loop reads CASSLGGAREQFF. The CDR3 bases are TGTGCCAGCAGCTTGGGCGGGGCCAGGGAGCAGTTCTTC.

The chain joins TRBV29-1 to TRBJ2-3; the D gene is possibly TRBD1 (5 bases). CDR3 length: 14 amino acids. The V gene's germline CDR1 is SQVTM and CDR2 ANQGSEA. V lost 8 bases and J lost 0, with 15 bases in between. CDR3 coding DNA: TGCAGCATTTATACCCAGGGTAGCACAGATACGCAGTATTTT. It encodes CSIYTQGSTDTQYF.

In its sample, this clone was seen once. The CDR3 is CSVERENTGELFF. The CDR3, as DNA: TGCAGCGTTGAGAGGGAGAACACCGGGGAGCTGTTTTTT. This chain links TRBV29-1 with TRBJ2-2; weak D call: TRBD2 (5 bases). V shed 3 bases and J shed 1 base, with 6 bases lying between them. This CDR3 comprises 13 residues. CDR1 SQVTM and CDR2 ANQGSEA come from the germline V gene.

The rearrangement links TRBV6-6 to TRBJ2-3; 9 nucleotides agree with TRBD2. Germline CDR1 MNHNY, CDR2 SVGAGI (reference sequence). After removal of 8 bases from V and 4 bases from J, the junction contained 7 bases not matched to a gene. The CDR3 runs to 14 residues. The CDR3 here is CASRGGAISDTQYF. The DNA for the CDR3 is TGTGCCAGCCGCGGGGGGGCCATCTCAGATACGCAGTATTTT.

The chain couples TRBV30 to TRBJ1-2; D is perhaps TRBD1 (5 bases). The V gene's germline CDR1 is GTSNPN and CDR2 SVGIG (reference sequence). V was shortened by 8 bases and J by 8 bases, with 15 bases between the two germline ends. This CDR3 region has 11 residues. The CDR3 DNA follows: TGTGCCAGGGACGACGGAAAGGGCTACACCTTC. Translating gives CARDDGKGYTF.

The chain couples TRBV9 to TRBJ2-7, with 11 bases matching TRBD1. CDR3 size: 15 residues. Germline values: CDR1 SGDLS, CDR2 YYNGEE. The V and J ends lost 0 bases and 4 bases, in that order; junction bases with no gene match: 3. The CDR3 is CASSVGDRGYYEQYF. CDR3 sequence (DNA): TGTGCCAGCAGCGTAGGGGACAGGGGGTATTACGAGCAGTACTTC.

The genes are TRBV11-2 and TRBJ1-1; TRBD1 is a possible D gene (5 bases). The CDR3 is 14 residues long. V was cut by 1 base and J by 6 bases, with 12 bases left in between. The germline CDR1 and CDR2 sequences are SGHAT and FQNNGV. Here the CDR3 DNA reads TGTGCCAGCAGCTTAGGAGCAGGGTTCGCTGAAGCTTTCTTT. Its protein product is CASSLGAGFAEAFF.

In DNA form, the CDR3 reads TGTGCCAGCAGCCCCACTAGCGGTTCAGATACGCAGTATTTT. Amino acids: CASSPTSGSDTQYF. The rearrangement links TRBV11-2 to TRBJ2-3, with 8 nucleotides matching TRBD2. Germline CDR1 is SGHAT and CDR2 is FQNNGV. V gave up 5 bases and J gave up 4 bases; unmatched junction bases: 5. CDR3 size: 14 residues.

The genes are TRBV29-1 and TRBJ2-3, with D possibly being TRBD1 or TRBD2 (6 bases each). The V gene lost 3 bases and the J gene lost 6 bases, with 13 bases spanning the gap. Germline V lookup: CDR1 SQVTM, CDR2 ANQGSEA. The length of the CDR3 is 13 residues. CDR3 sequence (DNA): TGCAGCGTTGAGTGGGGGGCTTCGGATACGCAGTATTTT. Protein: CSVEWGASDTQYF.

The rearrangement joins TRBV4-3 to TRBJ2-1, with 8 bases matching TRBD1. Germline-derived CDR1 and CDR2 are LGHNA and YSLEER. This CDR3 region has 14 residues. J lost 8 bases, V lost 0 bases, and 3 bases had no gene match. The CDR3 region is CASSQETGDDEQFF. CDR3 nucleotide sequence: TGCGCCAGCAGCCAAGAGACAGGGGACGATGAGCAGTTCTTC.

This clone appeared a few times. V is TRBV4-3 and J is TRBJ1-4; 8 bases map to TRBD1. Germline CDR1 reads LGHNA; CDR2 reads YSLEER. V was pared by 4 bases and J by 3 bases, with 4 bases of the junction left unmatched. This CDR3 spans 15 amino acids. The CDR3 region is CASSRSQGANEKLFF. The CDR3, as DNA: TGCGCCAGCAGCCGGTCACAGGGGGCTAATGAAAAACTGTTTTTT.

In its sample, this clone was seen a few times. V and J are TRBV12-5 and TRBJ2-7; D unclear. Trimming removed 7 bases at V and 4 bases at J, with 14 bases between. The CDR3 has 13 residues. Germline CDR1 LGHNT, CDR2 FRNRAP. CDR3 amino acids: CASAESILYEQYF. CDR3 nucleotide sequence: TGTGCTAGTGCCGAATCGATCCTTTACGAGCAGTACTTC.

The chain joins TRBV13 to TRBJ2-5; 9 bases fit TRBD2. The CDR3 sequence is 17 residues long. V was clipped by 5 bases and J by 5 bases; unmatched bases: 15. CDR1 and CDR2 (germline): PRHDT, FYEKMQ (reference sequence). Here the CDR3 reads CASSNTAGGPLVETQYF. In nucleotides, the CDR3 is TGTGCCAGCAGCAACACAGCGGGAGGTCCCCTGGTGGAGACCCAGTACTTC.

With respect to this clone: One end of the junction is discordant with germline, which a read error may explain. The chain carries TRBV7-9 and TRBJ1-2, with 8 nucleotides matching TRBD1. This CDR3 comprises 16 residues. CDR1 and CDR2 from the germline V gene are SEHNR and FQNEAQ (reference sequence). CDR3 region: CASSQSTGENHYGYTF. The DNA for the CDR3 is TGCGCCAGCAGCCAATCGACAGGGGAGAACCATTATGGCTACACCTTC.

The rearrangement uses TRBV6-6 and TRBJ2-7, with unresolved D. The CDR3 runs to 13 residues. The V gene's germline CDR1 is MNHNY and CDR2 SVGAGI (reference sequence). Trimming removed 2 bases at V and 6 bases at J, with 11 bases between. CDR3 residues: CASSYTEGSEQYF. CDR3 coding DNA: TGTGCCAGCAGTTACACCGAAGGTAGCGAGCAGTACTTC.

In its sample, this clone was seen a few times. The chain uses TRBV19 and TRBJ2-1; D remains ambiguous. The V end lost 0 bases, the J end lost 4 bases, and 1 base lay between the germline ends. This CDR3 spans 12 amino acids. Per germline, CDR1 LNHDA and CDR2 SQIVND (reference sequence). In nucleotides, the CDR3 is TGTGCCAGTAGTATAGATTACAATGAGCAGTTCTTC. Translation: CASSIDYNEQFF. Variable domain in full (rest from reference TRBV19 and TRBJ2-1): DGGITQSPKYLFRKEGQNVTLSCEQNLNHDAMYWYRQDPGQGLRLIYYSQIVNDFQKGDIAEGYSVSREKKESFPLTVTSAQKNPTAFYLCASSIDYNEQFFGPGTRLTVL.

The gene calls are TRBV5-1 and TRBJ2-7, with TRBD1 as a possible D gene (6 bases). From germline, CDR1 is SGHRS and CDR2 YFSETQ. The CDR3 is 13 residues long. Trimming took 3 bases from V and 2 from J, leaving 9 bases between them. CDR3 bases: TGCGCCAGCAGCTACGGACAGACCTACGAGCAGTACTTC. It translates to CASSYGQTYEQYF.

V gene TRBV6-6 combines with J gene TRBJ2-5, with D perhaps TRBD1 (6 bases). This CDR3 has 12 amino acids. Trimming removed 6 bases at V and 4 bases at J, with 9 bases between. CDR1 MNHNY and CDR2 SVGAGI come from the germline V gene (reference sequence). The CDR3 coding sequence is TGTGCCAGCAGCGGACAGCTAGAGACCCAGTACTTC. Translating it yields CASSGQLETQYF.